These 27 T cell receptor beta chains came from one sample sequenced in a study of T cell responses to AZD1222 COVID-19 vaccine. Some clones are missing from TCRdb's copy, which holds only in-frame ones; the method was immunoSEQ multiplex PCR. The repertoire holds around 200,000 clones, with 94% as singletons. Material: peripheral blood, obtained 28 days after the second AZD1222 dose. The receptors derive from an adult who received the AZD1222 COVID-19 vaccine.

The chain uses TRBV30 and TRBJ1-1; D gene uncertain. The length of the CDR3 is 14 residues. Germline V gene sequence: CDR1 GTSNPN, CDR2 SVGIG (reference sequence). The V gene lost 2 bases and the J gene lost 2 bases, with 12 bases spanning the gap. This chain's CDR3 is CAWSWRAANTEAFF. The DNA for the CDR3 is TGTGCCTGGAGTTGGCGGGCTGCCAACACTGAAGCTTTCTTT.

The chain joins TRBV11-2 to TRBJ1-6; no clear D gene. Germline lookup yields CDR1 SGHAT and CDR2 FQNNGV. The CDR3 spans 16 residues. V lost 3 bases to trimming and J lost 8 bases, with 17 bases between them. The CDR3 region has the DNA TGTGCCAGCAGCTTTACCCAGCGATCTTTTTATTCACCCCTCCACTTT. This sequence encodes CASSFTQRSFYSPLHF.

The chain uses TRBV19 and TRBJ2-7; D unclear. V was clipped by 5 bases and J by 2 bases, with 10 bases between them. Germline CDR1 is LNHDA and CDR2 is SQIVND (reference sequence). This CDR3 has 13 amino acids. CDR3 DNA: TGTGCCAGTAGTCCGGGTTTCCCCTACGAGCAGTACTTC. This translates into CASSPGFPYEQYF. The entire variable domain, with the rest obtained from reference TRBV19 and TRBJ2-7, is as follows: DGGITQSPKYLFRKEGQNVTLSCEQNLNHDAMYWYRQDPGQGLRLIYYSQIVNDFQKGDIAEGYSVSREKKESFPLTVTSAQKNPTAFYLCASSPGFPYEQYFGPGTRLTVT.

The chain carries TRBV19 and TRBJ2-1; D is unresolved. This CDR3 spans 9 amino acids. Germline V CDR1 and CDR2: LNHDA, SQIVND (reference sequence). V was pared by 11 bases and J by 5 bases, with 4 bases between. Here the CDR3 reads CALNNEQFF. The CDR3 bases are TGTGCCCTTAACAATGAGCAGTTCTTC.

The chain carries TRBV5-1 and TRBJ2-4; D uncertain. The germline gives CDR1 SGHRS, CDR2 YFSETQ. V was shortened by 5 bases and J by 2 bases, with 8 bases between the two germline ends. The CDR3 is 13 residues long. CDR3: CASRDTPKNIQYF. In DNA form, the CDR3 reads TGCGCCAGCAGAGACACCCCCAAAAACATTCAGTACTTC. Complete variable domain (other parts from reference TRBV5-1 and TRBJ2-4): KAGVTQTPRYLIKTRGQQVTLSCSPISGHRSVSWYQQTPGQGLQFLFEYFSETQRNKGNFPGRFSGRQFSNSRSEMNVSTLELGDSALYLCASRDTPKNIQYFGAGTRLSVL.

The chain couples TRBV11-2 to TRBJ1-2; D remains unclear. The CDR3 consists of 14 residues. CDR1 is SGHAT and CDR2 is FQNNGV in the germline V gene. Trimming pared 1 base from V and 8 bases from J, leaving 14 bases between. The chain's CDR3 is CASSLVLAGRGYTF. CDR3 DNA: TGTGCCAGCAGCTTAGTGCTCGCAGGAAGAGGCTACACCTTC.

The rearrangement joins TRBV28 to TRBJ1-6; perhaps TRBD1 as D (5 bases). Germline V gives CDR1 MDHEN, CDR2 SYDVKM. Trimming shortened V by 4 bases and J by 9 bases, and 19 bases separated the two germline ends. This CDR3 has 16 amino acids. As DNA, the CDR3 is TGTGCCAGCAGTTCGCCGGGACGTGGGTTCAGTTCACCCCTCCACTTT. The encoded protein is CASSSPGRGFSSPLHF.

V usage is TRBV19 and J usage is TRBJ2-7, with D possibly TRBD2 on 5 matching bases. CDR1 is LNHDA and CDR2 is SQIVND in the germline V gene (reference sequence). Deletions cut 6 bases from V and 3 bases from J, with 15 bases between. CDR3 length equals 14 residues. CDR3 region: CASRAASGFYEQYF. The DNA for the CDR3 is TGTGCCAGTAGGGCGGCGAGCGGCTTCTACGAGCAGTACTTC. The whole variable domain, filled in from reference TRBV19 and TRBJ2-7, reads DGGITQSPKYLFRKEGQNVTLSCEQNLNHDAMYWYRQDPGQGLRLIYYSQIVNDFQKGDIAEGYSVSREKKESFPLTVTSAQKNPTAFYLCASRAASGFYEQYFGPGTRLTVT.

This chain links TRBV7-3 with TRBJ2-5, with 11 bases lining up with TRBD2. The CDR3 extends over 15 amino acids. Germline-derived CDR1 and CDR2 are SGHTA and FQGTGA. V lost 5 bases, J lost 3 bases, and 5 bases stayed unmatched. The CDR3 DNA sequence: TGTGCCAGCAGCGTTAGCGGGGGGGACAAAGAGACCCAGTACTTC. Encoded protein: CASSVSGGDKETQYF. Looking up the rest from reference TRBV7-3 and TRBJ2-5 gives the full variable domain: GAGVSQTPSNKVTEKGKYVELRCDPISGHTALYWYRQSLGQGPEFLIYFQGTGAADDSGLPNDRFFAVRPEGSVSTLKIQRTERGDSAVYLCASSVSGGDKETQYFGPGTRLLVL.

This CDR3 reads CASSARAFNEKLFF. In DNA, the CDR3 is TGTGCCAGCAGCGCCCGGGCGTTTAATGAAAAACTGTTTTTT. The chain joins TRBV2 to TRBJ1-4; D not resolved. This CDR3 region has 14 residues. V was cut by 6 bases and J by 4 bases, with 12 bases left in between. Germline values: CDR1 SNHLY, CDR2 FYNNEI.

The chain recombines TRBV19 with TRBJ1-5; D is undetermined. V lost 6 bases and J 5 bases, leaving 8 bases between the germline ends. Looked up from germline, CDR1 is LNHDA and CDR2 is SQIVND (reference sequence). This CDR3 has 12 amino acids. The CDR3 protein is CASRREDQPQHF. DNA of the CDR3: TGTGCCAGTAGACGGGAGGATCAGCCCCAGCATTTT.

This rearrangement joins TRBV19 to TRBJ1-5; a possible D gene is TRBD1 (5 bases). CDR1 is LNHDA and CDR2 is SQIVND in the germline V gene (reference sequence). Trimming took off 5 bases at V and 1 base at J, with 15 bases between the two ends. The CDR3 loop spans 16 amino acids. CDR3 loop: CASSPGTGRSNQPQHF. As DNA, the CDR3 is TGTGCCAGTAGTCCGGGGACGGGCCGGAGCAATCAGCCCCAGCATTTT.

This chain links TRBV2 with TRBJ1-5; TRBD1 aligns across 7 bases. CDR3 length: 14 amino acids. The germline V gene encodes CDR1 SNHLY and CDR2 FYNNEI. V dropped 8 bases and J dropped 2; count of bases not matched to a gene: 6. The CDR3 bases are TGTGCCAGCGCCCTCGGACAGGGCAATCAGCCCCAGCATTTT. It is translated as CASALGQGNQPQHF.

The rearrangement joins TRBV27 to TRBJ2-3; TRBD2 agrees at 7 bases. CDR1 and CDR2 from the germline V gene are MNHEY and SMNVEV (reference sequence). There are 15 residues in the CDR3. The V segment lost 6 bases and the J segment 2 bases; nucleotides outside the gene matches: 8. CDR3 nucleotides: TGTGCCAGCAGGCACCTAGCGGCTACCACAGATACGCAGTATTTT. Residues: CASRHLAATTDTQYF.

This chain connects TRBV5-4 to TRBJ2-7; TRBD2 is a possible D gene (6 bases). The CDR3 consists of 15 residues. Trimming removed 1 base from V and 3 bases from J, with 14 bases in between. Germline V gene lookup returns CDR1 SGHNT and CDR2 YYREEE (reference sequence). Here the CDR3 DNA reads TGTGCCAGCAGCTTGTCGGCGGGAACACACTACGAGCAGTACTTC. Translated: CASSLSAGTHYEQYF.

The chain is built from TRBV19 and TRBJ1-2; D remains ambiguous. The CDR3 sequence is 14 residues long. Looked up from germline, CDR1 is LNHDA and CDR2 is SQIVND (reference sequence). V gave up 3 bases and J gave up 1 base, with 9 bases separating them. The CDR3 DNA follows: TGTGCCAGTAGTATGTTGGGTAATAACTATGGCTACACCTTC. Translated: CASSMLGNNYGYTF.

CDR3 region: CATKGDRDTDTQYF. CDR3 bases: TGTGCCACGAAAGGGGACAGGGACACAGATACGCAGTATTTT. This chain joins TRBV6-4 and TRBJ2-3, with 9 positions matching TRBD1. Germline CDR1 MRHNA, CDR2 SNTAGT. This CDR3 has 14 amino acids. Trimming took 10 bases from V and 2 from J; bases not matched to a gene: 7.

V and J are TRBV11-2 and TRBJ2-1, with D tentatively TRBD1 or TRBD2 (5 bases each). Germline lookup yields CDR1 SGHAT and CDR2 FQNNGV. This CDR3 contains 14 residues. V was pared by 3 bases and J by 6 bases, with 12 bases between. The CDR3 DNA sequence: TGTGCCAGCAGCTTCCTTGGGGGAACCAATGAGCAGTTCTTC. It specifies CASSFLGGTNEQFF. Full variable domain (rest looked up from reference TRBV11-2 and TRBJ2-1): EAGVAQSPRYKIIEKRQSVAFWCNPISGHATLYWYQQILGQGPKLLIQFQNNGVVDDSQLPKDRFSAERLKGVDSTLKIQPAKLEDSAVYLCASSFLGGTNEQFFGPGTRLTVL.

The chain couples TRBV5-1 to TRBJ2-5; the D gene could be TRBD1 or TRBD2 (5 bases each). CDR3 size: 15 residues. V gave up 4 bases and J gave up 6 bases, with 19 bases separating them. From germline, CDR1 is SGHRS and CDR2 YFSETQ. DNA of the CDR3: TGCGCCAGCAGCGAAGCATTGGGGACCGGGCAGACCCAGTACTTC. Amino acid sequence: CASSEALGTGQTQYF.

The rearrangement joins TRBV29-1 to TRBJ2-2; 10 nucleotides align to TRBD2. V trimming: 6 bases; J trimming: 0 bases; junction bases outside the gene matches: 7. Germline V CDR1 and CDR2: SQVTM, ANQGSEA. The CDR3 spans 16 residues. This CDR3 reads CSVRTSGVANTGELFF. CDR3 bases: TGCAGCGTCCGGACTAGCGGAGTCGCGAACACCGGGGAGCTGTTTTTT.

CDR3 residues: CASSRHGGETQYF. CDR3 DNA: TGTGCCAGCTCGAGGCACGGGGGGGAGACCCAGTACTTC. This chain uses TRBV18 with TRBJ2-5; 7 nucleotides match TRBD2. The V gene end was trimmed by 6 bases and the J gene end by 5 bases; junction bases not matched to a gene: 6. This CDR3 comprises 13 residues. Germline V CDR1 and CDR2: KGHSH, LQKENI.

The chain uses TRBV10-2 and TRBJ2-5; the match to TRBD2 covers 9 bases. The CDR3 extends over 14 amino acids. Germline V lookup: CDR1 WSHSY, CDR2 SAAADI. J was trimmed by 2 bases and V by 8 bases; bases with no gene match: 6. The CDR3 is CASGLAGKQETQYF. The DNA of the CDR3 is TGCGCCAGCGGCCTAGCGGGAAAACAAGAGACCCAGTACTTC.

The chain has TRBV6-5 and TRBJ2-7; D perhaps matches TRBD1 (6 bases). V was clipped by 6 bases and J by 4 bases, with 7 bases between them. Germline assignment: CDR1 MNHEY and CDR2 SVGAGI. This CDR3 has 11 residues. For the CDR3, the DNA is TGTGCCAGCAGACAGGGTTACGAGCAGTACTTC. Translated: CASRQGYEQYF.

The gene calls are TRBV5-6 and TRBJ1-6; D ambiguous. Trimming pared 4 bases from V and 10 bases from J, leaving 15 bases between. Germline lookup yields CDR1 SGHDT and CDR2 YYEEEE. CDR3 length: 14 residues. The CDR3 sequence is CASSRVYSGSPLHF. CDR3 DNA sequence: TGTGCCAGCAGCCGCGTCTATTCGGGATCACCCCTCCACTTT.

The rearrangement uses TRBV3-1 (or the pseudogene TRBV3-2) and TRBJ2-7, with D tentatively TRBD2 (5 bases). Germline V gene sequence: CDR1 LGHDT, CDR2 YNNKEL (reference sequence). The length of the CDR3 is 14 residues. V gave up 0 bases and J gave up 4 bases, with 10 bases separating them. CDR3 bases: TGTGCCAGCAGCCAAGACAGGCGGGCTTACGAGCAGTACTTC. Translation gives CASSQDRRAYEQYF.

This sequence joins TRBV28 and TRBJ2-7; weak D call: TRBD1 (6 bases). Germline CDR1 and CDR2: MDHEN and SYDVKM. This CDR3 region has 15 residues. Between the trimmed V and J ends, which lost 6 bases and 2 bases, there was a span of 17 bases. The CDR3 here is CASSWGHRNAYEQYF. The CDR3 DNA follows: TGTGCCAGCAGCTGGGGACACCGGAATGCCTACGAGCAGTACTTC.

The genes are TRBV27 and TRBJ1-1; 12 nucleotides agree with TRBD1. V shed 4 bases, J shed 4 bases, and the junction held 4 bases outside the gene matches. The germline V gene has CDR1 MNHEY and CDR2 SMNVEV (reference sequence). The CDR3 sequence is 15 residues long. The CDR3 is CASSSRDRGLTEAFF. The CDR3 region has the DNA TGTGCCAGCAGTTCCCGGGACAGGGGGCTCACTGAAGCTTTCTTT.